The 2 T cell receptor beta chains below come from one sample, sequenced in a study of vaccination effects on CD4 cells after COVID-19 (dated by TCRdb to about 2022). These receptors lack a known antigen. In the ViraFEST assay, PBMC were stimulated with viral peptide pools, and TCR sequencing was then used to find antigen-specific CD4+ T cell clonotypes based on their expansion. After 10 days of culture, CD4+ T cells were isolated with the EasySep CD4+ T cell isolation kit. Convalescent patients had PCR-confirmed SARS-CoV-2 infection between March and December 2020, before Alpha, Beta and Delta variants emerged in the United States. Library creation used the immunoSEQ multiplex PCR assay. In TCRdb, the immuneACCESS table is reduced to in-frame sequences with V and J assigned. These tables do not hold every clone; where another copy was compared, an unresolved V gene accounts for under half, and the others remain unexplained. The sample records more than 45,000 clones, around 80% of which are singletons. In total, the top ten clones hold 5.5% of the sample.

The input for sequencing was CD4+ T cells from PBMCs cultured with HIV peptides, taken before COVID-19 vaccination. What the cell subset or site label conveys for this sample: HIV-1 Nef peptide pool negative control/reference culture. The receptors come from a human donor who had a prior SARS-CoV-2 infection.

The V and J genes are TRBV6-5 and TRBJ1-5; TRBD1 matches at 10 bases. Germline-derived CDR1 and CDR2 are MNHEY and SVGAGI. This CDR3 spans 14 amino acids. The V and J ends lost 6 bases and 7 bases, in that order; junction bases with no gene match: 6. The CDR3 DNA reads TGTGCCAGCAGCGAGACAGGGGGCGGACAGCCCCAGCATTTT. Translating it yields CASSETGGGQPQHF.

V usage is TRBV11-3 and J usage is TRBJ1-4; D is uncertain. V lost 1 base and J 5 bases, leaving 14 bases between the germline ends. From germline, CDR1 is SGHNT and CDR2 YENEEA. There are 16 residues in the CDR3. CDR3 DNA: TGTGCCAGCAGCTTAGTGACCGGGTCCCTAAATGAAAAACTGTTTTTT. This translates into CASSLVTGSLNEKLFF. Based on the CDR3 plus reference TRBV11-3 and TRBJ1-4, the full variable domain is EAGVVQSPRYKIIEKKQPVAFWCNPISGHNTLYWYLQNLGQGPELLIRYENEEAVDDSQLPKDRFSAERLKGVDSTLKIQPAELGDSAVYLCASSLVTGSLNEKLFFGSGTQLSVL.